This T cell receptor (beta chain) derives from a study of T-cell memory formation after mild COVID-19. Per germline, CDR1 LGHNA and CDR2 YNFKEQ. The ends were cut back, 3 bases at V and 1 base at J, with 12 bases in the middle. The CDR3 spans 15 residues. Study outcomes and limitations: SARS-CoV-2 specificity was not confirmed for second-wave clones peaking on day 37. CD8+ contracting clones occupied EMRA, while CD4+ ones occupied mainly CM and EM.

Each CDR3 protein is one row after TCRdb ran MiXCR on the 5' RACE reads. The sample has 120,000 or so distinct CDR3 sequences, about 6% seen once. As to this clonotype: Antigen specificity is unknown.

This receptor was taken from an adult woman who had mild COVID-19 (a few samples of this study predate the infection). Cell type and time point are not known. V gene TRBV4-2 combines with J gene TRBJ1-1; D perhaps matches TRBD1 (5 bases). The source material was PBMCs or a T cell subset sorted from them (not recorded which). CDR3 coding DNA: TGTGCCAGCAGCCATTCGACAGCCACGAACACTGAAGCTTTCTTT. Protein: CASSHSTATNTEAFF.